This TCR beta chain is drawn from a study of CD8 T cells in Susac syndrome. Germline-derived CDR1 and CDR2 are SGHAT and FQNNGV. V was pared by 8 bases and J by 8 bases, with 12 bases between. The CDR3 length is 11 residues. TEMRA cells underwent FACS enrichment and CD8+ and CD4+ T cells underwent negative isolation. Random hexamers were used to reverse transcribe the RNA input (roughly 0.5 to 1 ug). An immunoSEQ multiplex PCR generated amplified TCR beta CDR3 products spanning 54 Vbeta and 13 Jbeta. TCRdb re-called the immunoSEQ multiplex PCR reads through MiXCR, storing one row per CDR3 protein. The sample contains approximately 74,000 distinct CDR3 sequences, more than 85% of which appear only once.

This TCR was sampled from a human donor with Susac syndrome. The sequencing sample was made of CD4+ T cells from PBMCs. The chain uses TRBV11-2 and TRBJ1-2, with D tentatively TRBD1 (5 bases). The CDR3 DNA is TGTGCCAGCTCCCTCAGGGACGGCTACACCTTC. Its protein is CASSLRDGYTF.